The rows below give T cell receptor beta chains drawn from one sample of a study of blood T cell repertoires in COVID-19. Method: immunoSEQ multiplex PCR; TCRdb's copy keeps in-frame clones and lacks some. The sample shows about 300,000 clones, around 86% of them seen only once. The source material was peripheral blood. These receptors were collected from a man aged 65 to 79 with acute or convalescent COVID-19. Both conserved end residues are part of each CDR3. The D gene is left open where the match is weak.

D,J,V,CDR3
.,TRBJ1-2,TRBV7-9,CASSLDTRNYGYTF
.,TRBJ2-4,TRBV7-2,CASSLVGAVAKNIQYF
.,TRBJ2-1,TRBV18,CASSPLGGSYNEQFF
TRBD2,TRBJ2-7,TRBV19,CASSGLAGGGDYEQYF
.,TRBJ2-2,TRBV30,CAWSVSQNTGELFF
TRBD2,TRBJ2-1,TRBV4-3,CASSQVLQAEAGGTYNEQFF
.,TRBJ2-1,TRBV28,CASSPGRTSWNEQFF
.,TRBJ1-3,TRBV28,CASSPSNTIYF
.,TRBJ1-1,TRBV5-1,CASSLDAGGTEAFF
.,TRBJ1-6,TRBV4-2,CASSQAGGRAYNSPLHF
.,TRBJ2-3,TRBV19,CASSMPHKSTDTQYF
TRBD1,TRBJ2-2,TRBV6-5,CASSYAGTGDGELFF
TRBD1,TRBJ2-5,TRBV18,CASGTDQETQYF
.,TRBJ1-2,TRBV5-1,CASSLAGAVGYGYTF
.,TRBJ2-1,TRBV5-1,CASSVGRVINEQFF
.,TRBJ1-5,TRBV2,CASSEGGSNLQPQHF
.,TRBJ1-2,TRBV15,CATSRVLTANYGYTF
.,TRBJ1-4,TRBV28,CATSGGATNEKLFF
TRBD1,TRBJ2-1,TRBV6-5,CASSADRGSYNEQFF
.,TRBJ1-5,TRBV5-1,CASSLGDSINQPQHF
TRBD1,TRBJ1-5,TRBV18,CASSPQGASNQPQHF
TRBD1,TRBJ2-3,TRBV7-7,CASSPGTGGLDTQYF